This TCR beta chain was documented in a study of identical twins. V trimming: 4 bases; J trimming: 8 bases; junction bases outside the gene matches: 7. This CDR3 has 15 residues. Germline lookup yields CDR1 SGHTA and CDR2 FQGNSA. This clonotype came up a few times. Addition of a universal primer site occurred through template switching, and cDNA carried unique molecular identifiers. TCRdb analysed the 5' RACE reads with MiXCR anew, one entry per CDR3 protein. The sample shows more than 600,000 distinct CDR3 sequences, 15% to 20% of them seen only once. These data were likewise used in another study, on T cells expressing NK-cell markers. This second study says: Dominance of the CD3+CD56-NKG2C+ fraction by these clonotypes also held in four donors.

Material for sequencing was PBMCs. The V gene is TRBV7-2, the J gene TRBJ2-1; 11 bases are shared with TRBD1. This receptor was taken from a woman younger than 35 in good health. The CDR3 reads CASSSRTGGRHEQFF. In DNA form, the CDR3 reads TGTGCCAGCAGCTCCCGGACAGGGGGCAGACATGAGCAGTTCTTC.